Only a few counts were recorded for the clone carrying this T cell receptor (beta chain). Antigen: not known. This sample is part of a study of blood T cells in healthy people across ages. Study observations and caveats: The study found more naive CD4+ cells and higher diversity in long-lived than aged donors.

Each sample had at least 7 million PBMCs isolated. It was with a sample-barcoded 5' primer and a J-beta primer mix that a second PCR of roughly 6 to 11 cycles was run. TCRdb passed the 5' RACE reads through MiXCR, listing each CDR3 protein once. The sample has around 1,900,000 distinct CDR3 sequences; approximately 39% are singletons. Specimen: blood. The receptor's source is a human donor in good health.

The CDR3 nucleotides are TGTGCCAGCAGCCAAGTCCCGGGGACAGGTTTAAATGAGCAGTTCTTC. This translates into CASSQVPGTGLNEQFF. This sequence joins TRBV3-1 and TRBJ2-1, with 8 bases identical to TRBD1. Germline V lookup: CDR1 LGHDT, CDR2 YNNKEL (reference sequence). This CDR3 region has 16 residues. V lost 1 base, J lost 7 bases, and 9 bases stayed unmatched.